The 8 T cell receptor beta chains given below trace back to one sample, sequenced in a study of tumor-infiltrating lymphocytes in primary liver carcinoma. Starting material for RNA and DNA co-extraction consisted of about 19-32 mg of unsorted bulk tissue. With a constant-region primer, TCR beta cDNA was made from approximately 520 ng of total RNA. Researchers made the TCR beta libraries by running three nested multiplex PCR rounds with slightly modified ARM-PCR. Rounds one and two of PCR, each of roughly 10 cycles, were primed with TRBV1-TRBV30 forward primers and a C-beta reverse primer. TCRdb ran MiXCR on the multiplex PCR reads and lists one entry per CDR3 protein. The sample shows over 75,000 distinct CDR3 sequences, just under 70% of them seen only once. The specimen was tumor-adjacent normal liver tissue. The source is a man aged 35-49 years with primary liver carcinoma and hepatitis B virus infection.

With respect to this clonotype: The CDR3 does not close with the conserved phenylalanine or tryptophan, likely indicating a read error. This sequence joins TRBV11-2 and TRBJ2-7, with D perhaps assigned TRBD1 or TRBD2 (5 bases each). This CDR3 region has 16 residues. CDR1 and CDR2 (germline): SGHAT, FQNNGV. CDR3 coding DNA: TGTGCCAGCAGATTAGGGACCCCGGAAAGGTTCTACGAGCAGTACCTC. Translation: CASRLGTPERFYEQYL.

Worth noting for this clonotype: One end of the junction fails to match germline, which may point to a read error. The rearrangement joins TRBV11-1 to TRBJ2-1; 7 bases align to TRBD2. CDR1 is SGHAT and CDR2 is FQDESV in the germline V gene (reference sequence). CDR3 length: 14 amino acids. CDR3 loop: CTRSKAGNRNEQFF. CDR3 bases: TGTACCAGAAGCAAAGCGGGAAATAGGAATGAGCAGTTCTTC.

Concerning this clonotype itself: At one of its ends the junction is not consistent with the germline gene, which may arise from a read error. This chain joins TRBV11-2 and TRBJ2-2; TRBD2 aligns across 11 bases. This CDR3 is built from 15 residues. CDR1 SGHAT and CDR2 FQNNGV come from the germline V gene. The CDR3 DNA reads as TGTGCCAGCAGCTTTAGCGGGAGGGCCGACGGGGGGCTGTTTTTT. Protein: CASSFSGRADGGLFF.

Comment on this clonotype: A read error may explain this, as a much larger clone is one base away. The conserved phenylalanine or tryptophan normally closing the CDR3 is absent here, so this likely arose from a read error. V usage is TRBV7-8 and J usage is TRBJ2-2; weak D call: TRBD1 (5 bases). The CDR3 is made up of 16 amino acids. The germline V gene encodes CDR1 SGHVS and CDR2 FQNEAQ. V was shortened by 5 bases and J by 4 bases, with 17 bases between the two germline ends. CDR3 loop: CASSPRLWGGTGELFL. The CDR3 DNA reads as TGTGCCAGCAGCCCACGGCTATGGGGCGGCACCGGGGAGCTGTTTTTA.

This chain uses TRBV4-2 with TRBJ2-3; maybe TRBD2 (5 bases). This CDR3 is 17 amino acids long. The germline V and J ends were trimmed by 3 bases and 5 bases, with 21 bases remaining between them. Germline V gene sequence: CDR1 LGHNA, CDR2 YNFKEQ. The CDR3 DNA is TGTGCCAGCAGCCATGATGCCCTAGCCTCTCCTAGAGATACGCAGTATTTT. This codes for CASSHDALASPRDTQYF.

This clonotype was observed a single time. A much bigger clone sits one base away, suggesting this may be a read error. The CDR3 region has the DNA TGTGCCAGCAGTTACCCCGGATTTGCTTTGGGAGAGACCCAGTACTTC. This encodes CASSYPGFALGETQYF. The V gene is TRBV6-6, the J gene TRBJ2-5; no reliable D call. Trimming pared 2 bases from V and 4 bases from J, leaving 17 bases between. Germline-derived CDR1 and CDR2 are MNHNY and SVGAGI (reference sequence). There are 16 residues in the CDR3.

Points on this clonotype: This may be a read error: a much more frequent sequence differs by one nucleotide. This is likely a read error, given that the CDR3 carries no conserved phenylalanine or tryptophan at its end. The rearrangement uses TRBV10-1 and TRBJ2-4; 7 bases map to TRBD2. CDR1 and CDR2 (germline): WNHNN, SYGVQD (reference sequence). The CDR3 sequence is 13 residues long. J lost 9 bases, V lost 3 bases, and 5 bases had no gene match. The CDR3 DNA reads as TGCGCCAGCAGTGAAGATCCGGGGGGCATTCAGTACATC. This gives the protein CASSEDPGGIQYI.

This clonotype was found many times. The CDR3 protein is CASSLGTASGETQYF. CDR3 DNA sequence: TGTGCCAGCAGCTTAGGGACCGCCTCCGGGGAGACCCAGTACTTC. V is TRBV7-8 and J is TRBJ2-5; no firm D call. With 1 base removed from V and 5 bases from J, the gap between germline ends came to 14 bases. CDR3 size: 15 residues. Germline CDR1 SGHVS, CDR2 FQNEAQ.